This T cell receptor beta chain is from a study of OX40 agonist ivuxolimab in advanced cancers. About the research overall: Clinicians treated patients with ivuxolimab, an agonistic anti-OX40 (CD134) antibody. All patients had ivuxolimab intravenously every 2 weeks at 0.01 to 10 mg/kg.

The data were produced by immunoSEQ multiplex PCR, yet TCRdb's version contains in-frame clones alone and is incomplete. The sample shows more than 80,000 clones, under 90% of them seen only once. The timepoints at which blood was sampled were baseline, cycle 4 day 1, and cycle 7 day 1. CDR1 is LNHNV and CDR2 is YYDKDF in the germline V gene (reference sequence). The CDR3 is 15 residues long. The ends were cut back, 0 bases at V and 1 base at J, with 9 bases in the middle. As regards this clone: Antigen unknown.

Study results and limitations: Compared with CD4+, CD8+ T cells on average had more expanded clones.

The material sequenced was CD4+ or CD8+ T cells sorted from blood, taken in a trial of the OX40 agonist ivuxolimab. The V call is TRBV15, the J call TRBJ1-1; D is ambiguous. The origin of this receptor is an adult with an advanced solid tumor such as melanoma, head and neck, liver or kidney cancer. In DNA, the CDR3 is TGTGCCACCAGCAGAGATCGACACGAGAACACTGAAGCTTTCTTT. Translating gives CATSRDRHENTEAFF.